One and the same sample provided the 12 T cell receptor beta chains below, sequenced in a study of shared clonotypes between healthy human individuals. Using immunoSEQ multiplex PCR, the repertoire was profiled, and TCRdb retains in-frame clones only, with some absent. The sample lists over 150,000 clones; around 63% were seen once. Source material: memory CD4+ T cells sorted from blood. Subset reported: CD45RA-negative fraction. The source of these receptors is a man under 40 in good health.

The chain recombines TRBV4-3 with TRBJ2-7, with D unresolved. The germline V and J ends were trimmed by 0 bases and 3 bases, with 12 bases remaining between them. Per the germline V gene, CDR1 is LGHNA and CDR2 is YSLEER. The CDR3 extends over 15 amino acids. The chain's CDR3 is CASSQDPRPGYEQYF. CDR3 sequence (DNA): TGCGCCAGCAGCCAAGATCCCCGACCGGGCTACGAGCAGTACTTC.

This clone was found many times. V and J are TRBV4-1 and TRBJ2-7, with 8 bases fitting TRBD1. CDR1 is MGHRA, CDR2 YSYEKL, per germline. V lost 7 bases to trimming and J lost 2 bases; unmatched junction nucleotides: 13. This CDR3 contains 16 residues. The CDR3 DNA is TGCGCCAGCACCCCCCTCGGACAGGGTGAGCCCTACGAGCAGTACTTC. This translates into CASTPLGQGEPYEQYF.

The chain links TRBV19 to TRBJ2-5, with 10 bases identical to TRBD1. Per germline, CDR1 LNHDA and CDR2 SQIVND (reference sequence). V trimming: 6 bases; J trimming: 2 bases; junction bases outside the gene matches: 3. The CDR3 length is 14 residues. The CDR3 is CASSDRGRQETQYF. CDR3 DNA: TGTGCCAGTAGCGACAGGGGGCGACAAGAGACCCAGTACTTC. Filled out from reference TRBV19 and TRBJ2-5, the complete variable domain reads DGGITQSPKYLFRKEGQNVTLSCEQNLNHDAMYWYRQDPGQGLRLIYYSQIVNDFQKGDIAEGYSVSREKKESFPLTVTSAQKNPTAFYLCASSDRGRQETQYFGPGTRLLVL.

The genes are TRBV19 and TRBJ2-1, with D perhaps given as TRBD1 or TRBD2 (5 bases each). V was pared by 5 bases and J by 3 bases, with 23 bases between. The length of the CDR3 is 18 residues. Germline V lookup: CDR1 LNHDA, CDR2 SQIVND (reference sequence). CDR3 DNA sequence: TGTGCCAGTAGTCCCGAATATAGAGGGGACGGTTTCTACAATGAGCAGTTCTTC. This translates into CASSPEYRGDGFYNEQFF.

The gene calls are TRBV7-9 and TRBJ2-5; D is possibly TRBD1 or TRBD2 (5 bases each). Germline CDR1 and CDR2: SEHNR and FQNEAQ (reference sequence). The CDR3 has 13 amino acids. V was trimmed by 5 bases and J by 5 bases, leaving 12 bases between them. The CDR3 DNA follows: TGTGCCAGCAGCGGTCAGGGCGGGGAGACCCAGTACTTC. Protein sequence: CASSGQGGETQYF.

V usage is TRBV4-2 and J usage is TRBJ2-7, with D hard to call. CDR3 length: 15 amino acids. Germline assignment: CDR1 LGHNA and CDR2 YNFKEQ. Trimming took 6 bases from V and 2 from J, leaving 17 bases between them. CDR3 sequence (DNA): TGTGCCAGCAGAGAGACCACGAGCGCAGCCTACGAGCAGTACTTC. Translating it yields CASRETTSAAYEQYF.

In this sample, this clone turned up once. The gene calls are TRBV7-2 and TRBJ1-5; a possible D gene is TRBD1 (6 bases). The germline CDR1 and CDR2 sequences are SGHTA and FQGNSA. V was trimmed by 2 bases and J by 1 base, leaving 12 bases between them. The CDR3 sequence is 16 residues long. CDR3 residues: CASSLNRVTSNQPQHF. The CDR3 DNA sequence: TGTGCCAGCAGCTTAAACAGGGTAACGAGCAATCAGCCCCAGCATTTT.

The count of this clone is one. The chain uses TRBV6-1 and TRBJ1-5; TRBD1 aligns across 8 bases. CDR1 is MNHNS and CDR2 is SASEGT in the germline V gene. The V and J ends lost 6 bases and 6 bases, in that order; junction bases with no gene match: 10. This CDR3 has 15 amino acids. This CDR3 is CASRTKDRVGQPQHF. CDR3 DNA: TGTGCCAGCAGAACTAAGGACAGGGTGGGTCAGCCCCAGCATTTT.

This clone was counted a few times. The genes are TRBV7-9 and TRBJ1-2; tentatively, D is TRBD1 (5 bases). The CDR3 covers 15 residues. Trimming pared 1 base from V and 6 bases from J, leaving 15 bases between. CDR1 is SEHNR and CDR2 is FQNEAQ in the germline V gene (reference sequence). CDR3 protein: CASSLVSGAMDGYTF. The CDR3 DNA sequence: TGTGCCAGCAGCTTAGTGAGTGGGGCGATGGATGGCTACACCTTC.

The chain combines TRBV29-1 with TRBJ2-7, with 7 bases lining up with TRBD1. V shed 5 bases and J 4 bases; nucleotides not matched to a gene: 17. CDR3 length: 16 amino acids. Per the germline V gene, CDR1 is SQVTM and CDR2 is ANQGSEA. The CDR3 DNA sequence: TGCAGCGTTAATGGTATCCGGGACAGAGAAACGTACGAGCAGTACTTC. Protein sequence: CSVNGIRDRETYEQYF.

The chain is built from TRBV4-1 and TRBJ1-1, with D unresolved. The CDR3 runs 15 residues. Germline CDR1 is MGHRA and CDR2 is YSYEKL. V lost 0 bases and J 0 bases, leaving 8 bases between the germline ends. The CDR3 region has the DNA TGCGCCAGCAGCCAAGATGGGGTTATGAACACTGAAGCTTTCTTT. It encodes CASSQDGVMNTEAFF.

The chain combines TRBV5-1 with TRBJ2-7; 10 bases map to TRBD2. Germline-derived CDR1 and CDR2 are SGHRS and YFSETQ. V lost 3 bases to trimming and J lost 4 bases; unmatched junction nucleotides: 7. The CDR3 covers 15 residues. The CDR3 sequence is CASSYASGSQYEQYF. The CDR3, as DNA: TGCGCCAGCAGCTACGCTAGCGGGAGTCAGTACGAGCAGTACTTC.